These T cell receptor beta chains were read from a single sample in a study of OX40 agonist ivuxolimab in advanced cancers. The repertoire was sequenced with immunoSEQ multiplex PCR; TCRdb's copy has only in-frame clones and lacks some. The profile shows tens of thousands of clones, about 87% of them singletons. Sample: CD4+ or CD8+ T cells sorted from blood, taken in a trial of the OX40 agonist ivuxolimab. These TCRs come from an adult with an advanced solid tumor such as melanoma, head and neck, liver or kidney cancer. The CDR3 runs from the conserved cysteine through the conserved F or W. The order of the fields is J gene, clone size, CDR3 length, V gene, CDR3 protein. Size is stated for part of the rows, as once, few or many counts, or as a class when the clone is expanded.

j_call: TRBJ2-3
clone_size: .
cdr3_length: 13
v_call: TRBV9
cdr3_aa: CASSGGLSDTQYF

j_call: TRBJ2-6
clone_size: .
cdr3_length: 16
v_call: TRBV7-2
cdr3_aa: CASSPRGSSGANVLTF

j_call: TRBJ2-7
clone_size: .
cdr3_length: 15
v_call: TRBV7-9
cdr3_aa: CASSSSGGEGIGQYF

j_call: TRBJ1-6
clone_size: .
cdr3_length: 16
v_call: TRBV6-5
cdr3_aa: CASSYSGRALDSPLHF

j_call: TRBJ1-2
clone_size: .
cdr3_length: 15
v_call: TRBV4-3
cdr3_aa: CASSHGDQVSYGYTF

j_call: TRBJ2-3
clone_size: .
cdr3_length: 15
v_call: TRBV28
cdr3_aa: CASSKKDPLTDTQYF

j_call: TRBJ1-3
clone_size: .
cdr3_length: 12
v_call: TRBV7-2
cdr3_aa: CASSLGGNTIYF

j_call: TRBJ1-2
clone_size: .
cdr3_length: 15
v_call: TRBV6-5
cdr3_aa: CASSYSNRENYGYTF

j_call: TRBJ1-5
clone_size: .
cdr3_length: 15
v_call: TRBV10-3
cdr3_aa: CAISGDQGSNQPQHF

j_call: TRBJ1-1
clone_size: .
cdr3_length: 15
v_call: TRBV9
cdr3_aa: CASSPQGGSNTEAFF

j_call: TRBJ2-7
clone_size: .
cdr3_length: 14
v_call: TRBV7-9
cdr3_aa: CASSPPTGDYEQYF

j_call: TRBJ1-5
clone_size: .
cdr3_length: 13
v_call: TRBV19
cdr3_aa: CASSTTGLQPQHF

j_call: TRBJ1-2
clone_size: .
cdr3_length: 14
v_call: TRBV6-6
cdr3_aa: CASSYRQGRYGYTF

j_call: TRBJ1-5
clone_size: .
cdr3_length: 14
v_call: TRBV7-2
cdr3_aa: CASSLGQGGQPQHF

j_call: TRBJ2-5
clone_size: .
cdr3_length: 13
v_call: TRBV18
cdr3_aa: CASSPGQQETQYF

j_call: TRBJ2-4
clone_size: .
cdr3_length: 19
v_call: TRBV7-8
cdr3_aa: CASSRRGGLDDLAKNIQYF

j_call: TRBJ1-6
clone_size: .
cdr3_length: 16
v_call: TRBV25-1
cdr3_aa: CASRAAGWRYNSPLHF

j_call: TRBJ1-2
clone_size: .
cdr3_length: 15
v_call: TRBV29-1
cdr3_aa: CSVEDRGAIRGGYTF

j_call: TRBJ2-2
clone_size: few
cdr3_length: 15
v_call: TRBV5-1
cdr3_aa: CASNNGGRITGELFF

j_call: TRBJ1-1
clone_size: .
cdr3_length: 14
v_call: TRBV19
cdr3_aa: CASSIDLGNTEAFF

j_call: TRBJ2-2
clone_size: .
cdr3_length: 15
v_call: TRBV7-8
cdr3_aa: CAIGTGWLSDGELFF

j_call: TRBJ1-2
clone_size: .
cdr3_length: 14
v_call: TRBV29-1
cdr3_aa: CSVEKGLDRYGYTF

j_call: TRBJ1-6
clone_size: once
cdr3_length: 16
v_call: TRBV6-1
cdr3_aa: CASSEAAGGQGSPLHF

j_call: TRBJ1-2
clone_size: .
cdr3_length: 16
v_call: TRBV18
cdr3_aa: CASSPNPTGGGGGYTF

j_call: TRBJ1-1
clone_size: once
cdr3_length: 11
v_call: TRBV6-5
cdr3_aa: CASLLGAEAFF

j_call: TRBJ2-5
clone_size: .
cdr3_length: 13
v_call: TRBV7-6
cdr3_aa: CASSSGQKETQYF

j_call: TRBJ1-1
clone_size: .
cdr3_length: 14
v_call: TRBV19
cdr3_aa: CASNSQNMNTEAFF

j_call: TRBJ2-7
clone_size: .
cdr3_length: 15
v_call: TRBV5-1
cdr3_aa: CASSLGTGKFDEQYF

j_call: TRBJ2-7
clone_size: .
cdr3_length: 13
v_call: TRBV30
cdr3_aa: CAGQGAYSYEQYF

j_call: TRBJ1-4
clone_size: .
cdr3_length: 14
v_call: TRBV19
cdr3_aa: CASSIAGGGEKLFF

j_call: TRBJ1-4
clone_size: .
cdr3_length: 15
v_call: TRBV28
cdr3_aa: CASSLSQVGGGKLFF

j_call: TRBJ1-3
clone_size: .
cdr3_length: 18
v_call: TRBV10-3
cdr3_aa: CAISGRQGAVLSGNTIYF

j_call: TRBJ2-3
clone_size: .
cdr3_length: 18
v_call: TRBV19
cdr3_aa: CASSIQIGRGGAWDTQYF

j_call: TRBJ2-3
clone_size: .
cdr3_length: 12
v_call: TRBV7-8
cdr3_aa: CASGVSTDTQYF

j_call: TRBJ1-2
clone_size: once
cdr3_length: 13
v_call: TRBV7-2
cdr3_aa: CASSPAGADGYTF

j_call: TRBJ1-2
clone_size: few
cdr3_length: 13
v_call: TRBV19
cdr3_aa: CATGGAAYYGYTF

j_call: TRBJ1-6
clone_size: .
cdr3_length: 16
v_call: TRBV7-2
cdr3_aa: CASSLDPQGNNSPLHF

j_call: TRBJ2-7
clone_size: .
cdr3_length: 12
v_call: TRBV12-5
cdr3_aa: CASGARRDEQYF

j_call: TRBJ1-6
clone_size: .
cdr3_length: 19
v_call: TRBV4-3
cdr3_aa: CASSQELQRKSSYNSPLHF

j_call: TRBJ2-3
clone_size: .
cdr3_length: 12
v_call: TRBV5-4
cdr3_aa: CASSRGEDTQYF

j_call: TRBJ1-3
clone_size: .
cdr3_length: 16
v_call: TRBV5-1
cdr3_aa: CASSFALGSSGNTIYF

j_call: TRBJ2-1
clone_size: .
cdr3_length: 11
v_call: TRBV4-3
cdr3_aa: CASSQGYEQFF

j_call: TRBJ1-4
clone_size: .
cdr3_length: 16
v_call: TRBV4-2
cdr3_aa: CASSQVAGEAGEKLFF

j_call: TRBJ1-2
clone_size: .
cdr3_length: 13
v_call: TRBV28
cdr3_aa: CASSPPGAGGYTF

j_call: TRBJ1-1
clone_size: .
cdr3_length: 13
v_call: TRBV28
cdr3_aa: CASTYRGVLEAFF

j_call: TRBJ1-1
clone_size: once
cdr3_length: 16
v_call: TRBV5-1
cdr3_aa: CASSLLRGQMNTEAFF

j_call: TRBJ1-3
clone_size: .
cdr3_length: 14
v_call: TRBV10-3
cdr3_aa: CAIKDRVGGNTIYF

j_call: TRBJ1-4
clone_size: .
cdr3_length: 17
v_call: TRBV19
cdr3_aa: CASSITTGSSTNEKLFF

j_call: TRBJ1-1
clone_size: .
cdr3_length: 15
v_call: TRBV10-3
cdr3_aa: CAISEQEGRVTEAFF

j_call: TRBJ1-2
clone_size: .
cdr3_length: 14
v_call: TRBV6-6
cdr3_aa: CASSYSQGQVGYTF

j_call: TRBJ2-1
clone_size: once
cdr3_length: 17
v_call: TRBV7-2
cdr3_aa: CASSPKGGGASYNEQFF

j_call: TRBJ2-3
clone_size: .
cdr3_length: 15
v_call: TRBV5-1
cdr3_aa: CASSPGQGEADTQYF

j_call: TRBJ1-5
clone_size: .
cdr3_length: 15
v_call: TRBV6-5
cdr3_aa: CASRDRGYSNQPQHF

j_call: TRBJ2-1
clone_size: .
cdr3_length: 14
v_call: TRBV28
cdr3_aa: CASSPRGGGNEQFF

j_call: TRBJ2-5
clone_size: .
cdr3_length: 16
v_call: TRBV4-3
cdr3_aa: CASSQGTDRVGETQYF

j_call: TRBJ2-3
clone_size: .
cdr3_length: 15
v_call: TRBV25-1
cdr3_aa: CASSDPRQLPDTQYF

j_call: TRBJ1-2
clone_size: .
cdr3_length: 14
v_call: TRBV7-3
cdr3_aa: CASSLARVDYGYTF

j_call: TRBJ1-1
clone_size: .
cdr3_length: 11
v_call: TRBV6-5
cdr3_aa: CASWGHTEAFF